This T cell receptor (beta chain) was found in a study of human T cells and chemical hapten exposure. Background on the study: Largely, small differences in pooled library volume made per-sample TCR yields vary.

The time point denotes: patch test 3, about 24 weeks after DPC sensitization. This sample's treatment: therapeutic diphenylcyclopropenone sensitization with weekly scalp DPC. Study-level results: TCRs whose frequency exceeded 1 in 1000 remained the same following DPC sensitization. PT1 expanded TCR counts and patch test score were linked, and their correlation was positive.

CDR3 size: 17 residues. Germline lookup yields CDR1 MNHEY and CDR2 SVGEGT. TCRdb reprocessed the RACE reads via MiXCR and lists one record per CDR3 protein. The sample holds tens of thousands of distinct CDR3 sequences, around 10% seen once. In the case of this clonotype: Its target is unknown. Germline and junction disagree at one end, which may indicate a read error.

The sequencing used whole blood, collected in connection with sensitization to the hapten diphenylcyclopropenone (DPC). The J gene is TRBJ1-5, the V gene TRBV6-2 or TRBV6-3; TRBD1 is a possible D gene (5 bases). The TCR originated in a woman between 50 and 59 years old with alopecia areata. Some clones in this sample may be carry-over from other donors' samples. This CDR3 reads CVSSLAHGGMGNQPQHF. The CDR3 nucleotides are TGTGTCAGCAGTTTGGCACACGGGGGGATGGGCAATCAGCCCCAGCATTTT.